This T cell receptor beta chain appears in the sequencing data of a study of T cells in Graves' hyperthyroidism and ophthalmopathy (dated by TCRdb to between 2018 and 2021). The study in broad terms: Peripheral blood was collected at initial diagnosis, before any treatment. A discovery cohort of about 100 patients, approximately 45 with Graves' ophthalmopathy and 55 to 60 with stable Graves' hyperthyroidism, was used to find distinguishing TCR V-J signatures. An independent validation cohort of about 19 hyperthyroidism patients and 15 or so patients who later progressed to ophthalmopathy tested prospective prediction of ophthalmopathy. For training and testing, the 80 to 100 patients in the discovery cohort were randomly divided in a 7:3 ratio. The study also compared thyroid tissue and blood T-cell repertoires from roughly 6 Graves' hyperthyroidism patients. Following sampling, methimazole starting at 30 mg daily was given to hyperthyroidism patients, and high-dose intravenous methylprednisolone was given to ophthalmopathy patients. The paper describes TCR Vbeta CDR3 sequencing of more than 120 peripheral blood samples, made up of roughly 45 ophthalmopathy patients, some 80 hyperthyroidism patients and roughly 17 progressor patients. Broader findings and caveats from the paper: In validation, the model predicted progression to ophthalmopathy a median of roughly 6.5 months before onset, with 70% to 71% sensitivity and roughly 73% specificity. A 13 V-J signature model separated ophthalmopathy from stable hyperthyroidism, with over 85% sensitivity and 81.08% specificity in cross-validation and 80%/75% in testing. Sample size was not statistically predetermined, and investigators were not blinded to group allocation. Most expanded thyroid clonotypes (frequency above 0.001) were also detected in blood, a finding suggesting that blood repertoires may reflect thyroid immune responses.

TCR beta CDR3 regions were amplified from RNA transcripts. A first-round RT-PCR of the TCR CDR3 used the HTBI primer set with the Qiagen OneStep RT-PCR kit. Libraries were constructed in a second round of multiplex PCR, after which size selection and purification were carried out. Sequencing of the libraries was done on an Illumina HiSeq2000 using paired-end 100 bp reads. As for the original processing: SOAPnuke was used to process the raw data, with reads discarded if the reads contained adapters or uncalled bases, had a mean Phred below 15, or lacked an exact constant-primer or identifier match. COPE v1.2.5 was used to merge the high-quality paired reads, and each unique nucleotide sequence was defined as a clonotype. MiTCR v1.1 was used to align clonotypes to the IMGT TRBV, TRBD and TRBJ reference segments. Only V-J combinations with frequency above 0.0001, covering 99% to 99.2% of repertoires, were analysed. A TCS score was defined as the ratio between F50 (clonal expansion) and ExV (chaos), using BLOSUM62-based TCRdist between CDR3 peptides within each V-J. Welch's t-statistics and random forest reduced 500 to 550 V-J features to around 14, which were used in a naive Bayes classifier (R e1071). The public reads were reprocessed in TCRdb via fastp at Q25 and MiXCR, keeping in-frame beta chains. When rows share a CDR3 protein, they turn into one entry using the most common DNA and genes. TCRdb assigned the V and J calls; the authors' analysis was not used. The sample records some 550,000 distinct CDR3 sequences, more than 20% of which are singletons. The top ten hold roughly 29% of the sample.

In its sample, this clonotype was seen many times. This clone's antigen is unknown. The input lacks base qualities; no much larger clone sits a single base away. Stable Graves' hyperthyroidism was defined as the absence of progression to ophthalmopathy over 18 months of follow-up. Hyperthyroidism patients were aged 18 to 65 years and newly diagnosed, with disease duration of less than 2 months. Patients with uncontrolled infections, other autoimmune diseases, pregnancy or lactation were excluded. Diagnoses were based on clinical symptoms, serum thyroxine and TRAb, thyroid ultrasound and orbital computed tomography. Ficoll-Paque density gradient centrifugation was used to isolate PBMCs from 9.5 to 10 ml of fresh peripheral blood. Trizol reagent was used to extract total RNA, and RNA quality was then checked on an Agilent 2100 Bioanalyzer. The V end loses 4 bases and the J end loses 6 bases, and a stretch of 9 bases separates them. From the cysteine up to the phenylalanine, the CDR3 has a length of 13 residues. Only CDR3 DNA remains: 39 bases, in frame from the first base. CDR1 and CDR2, per the germline V gene (reference sequence), are LNHDA and SQIVND.

The rearrangement combines TRBV19 with TRBJ2-2, with no confidently assigned D gene. The TCR sequence derives from a man aged 18 to 29 with Graves' hyperthyroidism. The sequencing sample was made of blood. Read as DNA, the sequence is TGTGCCAGTAGTACGGCATTAGCCGGGGAGCTGTTTTTT. Its product reads: CASSTALAGELFF.